This T cell receptor beta chain was identified during a study of blood T cell repertoires in COVID-19. Study overall: There were acute and convalescent COVID-19 samples, and they came from the United States, Italy and Spain. PBMCs, B-cell-depleted T cells, or T cells provided the cDNA or gDNA that made up the material.

Measured with immunoSEQ multiplex PCR; TCRdb has only the in-frame clones, and not every one. In the table there are fewer than 300,000 clones, about 85% of which are singletons. The CDR3 length is 13 residues. The ends were cut back, 6 bases at V and 3 bases at J, with 6 bases in the middle. Germline-derived CDR1 and CDR2 are MNHEY and SVGAGI. Categorization into cohorts depended on clinical history that participants reported. This sequence originates from a woman aged 50 to 60 who had recovered from COVID-19. This chain uses TRBV6-5 with TRBJ2-6, with D unresolved. Sequenced sample: PBMCs or T cells enriched from blood (not recorded which). CDR3 sequence reads: CASRQDGANVLTF. The CDR3 nucleotides are TGTGCCAGCAGGCAGGATGGGGCCAACGTCCTGACTTTC.